These 30 T cell receptor beta chains were sequenced from one sample in a study of blood T cell repertoires in COVID-19. Profiling relied on immunoSEQ multiplex PCR, and the TCRdb table lists in-frame clones only, not all of them. Here the sample spans approximately 200,000 clones, roughly 80% being singletons. The sample was peripheral blood. These receptors all stem from a woman aged 80 or over with COVID-19, enrolled during active disease.

The rearrangement joins TRBV6-5 to TRBJ1-6; TRBD1 might be the D (6 bases). The CDR3 covers 14 residues. V was cut by 8 bases and J by 10 bases, with 18 bases left in between. The germline CDR1 and CDR2 sequences are MNHEY and SVGAGI. The CDR3 nucleotides read TGTGCCAGCGCCCAGGGGCCTAGCCCGTCACCCCTCCACTTT. The encoded protein is CASAQGPSPSPLHF.

The chain combines TRBV28 with TRBJ2-2; D ambiguous. The germline CDR1 and CDR2 sequences are MDHEN and SYDVKM. V was clipped by 6 bases and J by 6 bases, with 11 bases between them. This CDR3 has 13 amino acids. CDR3 residues: CASRNQVPGELFF. DNA for the CDR3: TGTGCCAGCAGAAACCAGGTTCCCGGGGAGCTGTTTTTT.

V is TRBV5-4 and J is TRBJ2-1, with 8 bases fitting TRBD1. J lost 0 bases, V lost 5 bases, and 4 bases had no gene match. The germline gives CDR1 SGHNT, CDR2 YYREEE (reference sequence). The length of the CDR3 is 15 residues. The CDR3 coding sequence is TGTGCCAGCAGTATGGGACAGGACTCCTACAATGAGCAGTTCTTC. Protein sequence: CASSMGQDSYNEQFF.

The chain links TRBV15 to TRBJ1-1; D gene ambiguous. V lost 6 bases and J 1 base, leaving 12 bases between the germline ends. The length of the CDR3 is 14 residues. Germline-derived CDR1 and CDR2 are LNHNV and YYDKDF (reference sequence). CDR3 residues: CATRRTTENTEAFF. In nucleotides, the CDR3 is TGTGCCACCAGACGTACCACTGAGAACACTGAAGCTTTCTTT.

The chain links TRBV12-3 or TRBV12-4 to TRBJ1-5; D is ambiguous. The V end lost 0 bases, the J end lost 7 bases, and 7 bases lay between the germline ends. The CDR3 spans 13 residues. The CDR3 loop is CASSLARRQPQHF. The CDR3 nucleotides read TGTGCCAGCAGTTTAGCTCGGAGGCAGCCCCAGCATTTT.

The chain combines TRBV3-1 (or the pseudogene TRBV3-2) with TRBJ2-2; 7 positions agree with TRBD1. Germline values: CDR1 LGHDT, CDR2 YNNKEL (reference sequence). V was pared by 4 bases and J by 4 bases, with 6 bases of the junction left unmatched. The CDR3 is made up of 15 amino acids. The CDR3 DNA reads TGTGCCAGCAGCCTACGACAGGGACGCACCGGGGAGCTGTTTTTT. Translation: CASSLRQGRTGELFF.

The J gene is TRBJ2-1, the V gene TRBV15; 7 bases map to TRBD2. The CDR3 runs 16 residues. The germline V gene encodes CDR1 LNHNV and CDR2 YYDKDF (reference sequence). The V and J ends lost 5 bases and 0 bases, in that order; junction bases with no gene match: 7. CDR3 protein: CATSDRRESSYNEQFF. The CDR3 DNA reads as TGTGCCACCAGCGACCGGCGGGAGAGCTCCTACAATGAGCAGTTCTTC.

CDR3 DNA: TGCGCCAGCAGCCAAGATCGCGCGGCGGGGCAGTTCTTC. Amino acid sequence: CASSQDRAAGQFF. The chain carries TRBV4-1 and TRBJ2-1, with D possibly matching TRBD2 (5 bases). The germline gives CDR1 MGHRA, CDR2 YSYEKL. The V end lost 0 bases, the J end lost 12 bases, and 12 bases lay between the germline ends. CDR3 length: 13 residues.

This clone showed up just a few times. V is TRBV9 and J is TRBJ1-1; D call uncertain. CDR3 length equals 15 residues. Per germline, CDR1 SGDLS and CDR2 YYNGEE. Trimming pared 0 bases from V and 1 base from J, leaving 10 bases between. The CDR3 DNA sequence: TGTGCCAGCAGCGTAGTTGGCGGGTCGAACACTGAAGCTTTCTTT. Translating it yields CASSVVGGSNTEAFF.

The V call is TRBV5-6, the J call TRBJ2-7; TRBD2 might be the D (6 bases). The CDR3 has 15 amino acids. Per the germline V gene, CDR1 is SGHDT and CDR2 is YYEEEE. V was clipped by 5 bases and J by 0 bases, with 15 bases between them. This chain's CDR3 is CASSTGTLISYEQYF. Here the CDR3 DNA reads TGTGCCAGCAGTACCGGGACTCTGATCTCCTACGAGCAGTACTTC.

This clone was seen only a few times. The J gene is TRBJ1-3, the V gene TRBV28; TRBD1 agrees at 8 bases. CDR1 and CDR2 (germline): MDHEN, SYDVKM. J was trimmed by 8 bases and V by 5 bases; bases with no gene match: 14. The CDR3 loop spans 16 amino acids. CDR3: CASSPWGAQQGDTIYF. CDR3 coding DNA: TGTGCCAGCAGTCCCTGGGGGGCCCAACAGGGGGACACCATATATTTT.

The chain carries TRBV3-1 (or the pseudogene TRBV3-2) and TRBJ1-1; a possible D gene is TRBD1 (5 bases). Per germline, CDR1 LGHDT and CDR2 YNNKEL (reference sequence). The V gene lost 4 bases and the J gene lost 10 bases, with 13 bases spanning the gap. The CDR3 loop spans 12 amino acids. CDR3 DNA sequence: TGTGCCAGCAGCCCAGGCCGACAGAGAGCTTTCTTT. Its protein product is CASSPGRQRAFF.

The chain carries TRBV27 and TRBJ1-4; D unclear. V dropped 5 bases and J dropped 3 bases, with 13 bases sitting between them. In germline, CDR1 is MNHEY, CDR2 SMNVEV (reference sequence). There are 15 residues in the CDR3. CDR3 region: CASSPFSLANEKLFF. The CDR3 DNA follows: TGTGCCAGCAGTCCCTTCTCACTCGCTAATGAAAAACTGTTTTTT.

The rearrangement joins TRBV6-5 to TRBJ2-1, with a weak D call TRBD2 (6 bases). Germline CDR1 and CDR2: MNHEY and SVGAGI. Trimming took off 5 bases at V and 5 bases at J, with 13 bases between the two ends. The CDR3 consists of 14 residues. The CDR3 nucleotides are TGTGCCAGCAGTCAACAACGGGGGAACAATGAGCAGTTCTTC. Its translation: CASSQQRGNNEQFF.

The genes are TRBV10-2 and TRBJ2-3, with TRBD2 identical over 8 bases. The CDR3 contains 14 residues. Germline V CDR1 and CDR2: WSHSY, SAAADI. After removal of 6 bases from V and 1 base from J, the junction contained 3 bases not matched to a gene. The chain's CDR3 is CASRLGLGTDTQYF. The CDR3 nucleotides are TGCGCCAGCAGATTGGGACTAGGCACAGATACGCAGTATTTT.

The genes are TRBV29-1 and TRBJ2-5, with D perhaps matching TRBD1 (6 bases). CDR3 length: 13 residues. Germline V gene lookup returns CDR1 SQVTM and CDR2 ANQGSEA. CDR3: CGSRGQNQETQYF. The CDR3 DNA follows: TGCGGGTCCCGGGGACAAAATCAAGAGACCCAGTACTTC.

There are a few counts of this clone. This rearrangement joins TRBV25-1 to TRBJ2-3; D gene ambiguous. The length of the CDR3 is 14 residues. Per germline, CDR1 MGHDK and CDR2 SYGVNS. V was pared by 5 bases and J by 0 bases, with 9 bases between. CDR3 DNA: TGTGCCAGCAGTCTCCAGCGCAGCACAGATACGCAGTATTTT. It translates to CASSLQRSTDTQYF.

Points on this clone: Other nucleotide sequences in the sample specify the same CDR3. The chain is built from TRBV5-1 and TRBJ1-5, with TRBD1 matching 7 bases. V dropped 4 bases and J dropped 2; count of bases not matched to a gene: 3. Germline V gives CDR1 SGHRS, CDR2 YFSETQ. The CDR3 length is 14 residues. The CDR3 loop is CASSLGTGNQPQHF. Here the CDR3 DNA reads TGCGCCAGCAGCCTTGGGACAGGCAATCAGCCCCAGCATTTT.

The chain is built from TRBV4-1 and TRBJ1-2; D perhaps matches TRBD1 (6 bases). The length of the CDR3 is 20 residues. The ends were cut back, 0 bases at V and 3 bases at J, with 26 bases in the middle. Germline V CDR1 and CDR2: MGHRA, YSYEKL. The CDR3 nucleotides read TGCGCCAGCAGCCAAGATACGGGGACAACTTTACGTCGCGCGGACTATGGCTACACCTTC. Its translation is CASSQDTGTTLRRADYGYTF.

J is TRBJ2-7 and V is TRBV3-1 (or the pseudogene TRBV3-2), with 7 positions matching TRBD2. Per germline, CDR1 LGHDT and CDR2 YNNKEL (reference sequence). This CDR3 spans 16 amino acids. V dropped 1 base and J dropped 6; count of bases not matched to a gene: 12. The CDR3 DNA follows: TGTGCCAGCAGCCAAGGGAATATAGTGGGAGGGACCGAGCAGTACTTC. Translation gives CASSQGNIVGGTEQYF.

The chain is built from TRBV7-8 and TRBJ1-1; TRBD1 aligns across 7 bases. The CDR3 is made up of 13 amino acids. V lost 3 bases and J lost 3; bases outside the gene matches: 1. Germline-derived CDR1 and CDR2 are SGHVS and FQNEAQ. CDR3 in amino acids: CASSFDRDTEAFF. The CDR3 nucleotides are TGTGCCAGCAGCTTCGACAGGGACACTGAAGCTTTCTTT.

Worth noting for this clone: This same CDR3 is encoded by further DNA sequences in the sample. The chain recombines TRBV18 with TRBJ1-1; TRBD1 might be the D (6 bases). V lost 4 bases and J lost 1, with 7 bases in between. The CDR3 extends over 13 amino acids. Germline V gene lookup returns CDR1 KGHSH and CDR2 LQKENI. The CDR3 DNA reads as TGTGCCAGCTCACAAGGGGGGAACACTGAAGCTTTCTTT. Protein sequence: CASSQGGNTEAFF.

The chain joins TRBV9 to TRBJ2-5; unclear D gene. CDR3 length: 16 residues. The germline CDR1 and CDR2 sequences are SGDLS and YYNGEE. Deletions cut 0 bases from V and 5 bases from J, with 17 bases between. As DNA, the CDR3 is TGTGCCAGCAGCGTAGCTGGTGCGGCATCCTGGGAGACCCAGTACTTC. This sequence encodes CASSVAGAASWETQYF.

J is TRBJ1-5 and V is TRBV6-6; 9 bases align to TRBD1. Germline-derived CDR1 and CDR2 are MNHNY and SVGAGI (reference sequence). The CDR3 extends over 15 amino acids. Trimming took 8 bases from V and 3 from J; bases not matched to a gene: 8. CDR3 sequence (DNA): TGTGCCAGCGGCGACAGGGGGAGGACCAATCAGCCCCAGCATTTT. Translation: CASGDRGRTNQPQHF.

V usage is TRBV29-1 and J usage is TRBJ2-5, with a tentative D call TRBD1 (5 bases). CDR1 and CDR2 from the germline V gene are SQVTM and ANQGSEA. The CDR3 has 12 residues. Trimming shortened V by 6 bases and J by 0 bases, and 8 bases separated the two germline ends. The CDR3 nucleotides read TGCAGCGTGAAGGGGTACCAAGAGACCCAGTACTTC. Translating it yields CSVKGYQETQYF.

This chain joins TRBV7-9 and TRBJ1-4, with D perhaps matching TRBD1 (5 bases). CDR1 and CDR2 from the germline V gene are SEHNR and FQNEAQ (reference sequence). Between the trimmed V and J ends, which lost 5 bases and 8 bases, there was a span of 18 bases. The CDR3 length is 15 residues. This chain's CDR3 is CASSPGGALKEKLFF. DNA for the CDR3: TGTGCCAGCAGCCCTGGCGGGGCACTAAAAGAAAAACTGTTTTTT. The variable domain in full, with the rest retrieved from reference TRBV7-9 and TRBJ1-4, is DTGVSQNPRHKITKRGQNVTFRCDPISEHNRLYWYRQTLGQGPEFLTYFQNEAQLEKSRLLSDRFSAERPKGSFSTLEIQRTEQGDSAMYLCASSPGGALKEKLFFGSGTQLSVL.

This CDR3 is CATSRSVGGPRGTDTQYF. Written as DNA, the CDR3 is TGTGCCACCAGCAGATCGGTTGGAGGTCCAAGGGGCACAGATACGCAGTATTTT. The chain recombines TRBV15 with TRBJ2-3; weak D call: TRBD2 (5 bases). Germline V gene data show CDR1 as LNHNV and CDR2 as YYDKDF (reference sequence). With 2 bases removed from V and 1 base from J, the gap between germline ends came to 19 bases. CDR3 length: 18 amino acids.

This chain joins TRBV6-5 and TRBJ2-7; maybe TRBD2 (5 bases). V was clipped by 7 bases and J by 0 bases, with 10 bases between them. This CDR3 has 13 residues. Germline CDR1 is MNHEY and CDR2 is SVGAGI. For the CDR3, the DNA is TGTGCCAGCATCAACGGGGACTCCTACGAGCAGTACTTC. This codes for CASINGDSYEQYF.

The rearrangement joins TRBV7-9 to TRBJ1-3, with TRBD1 identical over 12 bases. V trimming: 4 bases; J trimming: 3 bases; junction bases outside the gene matches: 7. Germline loops: CDR1 SEHNR, CDR2 FQNEAQ (reference sequence). This CDR3 has 17 amino acids. The CDR3 coding sequence is TGTGCCAGCAGCTGGCCGGGACAGGGGGCCTTTGGAAACACCATATATTTT. As protein: CASSWPGQGAFGNTIYF.

The chain combines TRBV28 with TRBJ1-1; tentatively, D is TRBD1 (6 bases). With 5 bases removed from V and 1 base from J, the gap between germline ends came to 11 bases. The germline gives CDR1 MDHEN, CDR2 SYDVKM. The CDR3 length is 14 residues. CDR3 nucleotide sequence: TGTGCCAGCAGTCCCTCGGGACAGAACACTGAAGCTTTCTTT. Translated: CASSPSGQNTEAFF.